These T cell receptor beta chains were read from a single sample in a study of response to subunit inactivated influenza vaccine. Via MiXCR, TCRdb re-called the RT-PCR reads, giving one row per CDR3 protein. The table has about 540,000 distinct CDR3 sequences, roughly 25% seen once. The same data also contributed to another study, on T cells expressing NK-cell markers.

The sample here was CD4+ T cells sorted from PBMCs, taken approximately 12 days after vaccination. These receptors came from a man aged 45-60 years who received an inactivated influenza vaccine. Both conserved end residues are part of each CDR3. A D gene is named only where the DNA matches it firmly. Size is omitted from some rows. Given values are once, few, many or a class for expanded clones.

TGTGCCAGCAGCAGCGAACCGACAGGCGGAGTTTACAATGAGCAGTTCTTC,CASSSEPTGGVYNEQFF,TRBJ2-1,TRBV21-1,-,few
TGCAGTGCTAGAGATAGCAAAACCACAGATACGCAGTATTTT,CSARDSKTTDTQYF,TRBJ2-3,TRBV20-1,-,many
TGCAGTGCTAGCCTGGGGACAGGTTATTCACCCCTCCACTTT,CSASLGTGYSPLHF,TRBJ1-6,TRBV20-1,TRBD1,-
TGTGCCAGCAGCTTAGCAGGGGGTGAAACTGAAGCTTTCTTT,CASSLAGGETEAFF,TRBJ1-1,TRBV7-6,-,few
TGTGCCAGCAGCTTCGGTGGCAGCTATGGCTACACCTTC,CASSFGGSYGYTF,TRBJ1-2,TRBV7-2,-,-
TGCGCCAGCAGTGAGTCAGCAGGACTGGGCGAAGAGCAGTACTTC,CASSESAGLGEEQYF,TRBJ2-7,TRBV10-2,-,-
TGTGCCAGCAGCTTTCCGGGACAGCGGGATGATGAGCAGTTCTTC,CASSFPGQRDDEQFF,TRBJ2-1,TRBV7-6,-,-
TGTGCCAGCAGTTTGGGACAGGGGGAACAGCCCCAGCATTTT,CASSLGQGEQPQHF,TRBJ1-5,TRBV12-3/TRBV12-4,TRBD1,many
TGCGCCAGCAGCTCCACCGGGACATTCGGAAACACCATATATTTT,CASSSTGTFGNTIYF,TRBJ1-3,TRBV5-1,-,-
TGTGCCAGCAGTTTAGGAGGGGTTCGAACCTACGAGCAGTACTTC,CASSLGGVRTYEQYF,TRBJ2-7,TRBV27,-,few
TGTGCCACCAGTGATCCAATTGGGACGGAGTATGGCTACACCTTC,CATSDPIGTEYGYTF,TRBJ1-2,TRBV24-1,-,few
TGTGCCAGTGGCCGCCGGGATCCAAAGACCCAGTACTTC,CASGRRDPKTQYF,TRBJ2-5,TRBV6-1,-,few
TGTGCCAGCAGCCAAATTAACACCATATATTTT,CASSQINTIYF,TRBJ1-3,TRBV4-2,-,-
TGTGCCACCAGCAGAGAGATCGATAGGGAAGGCTACACCTTC,CATSREIDREGYTF,TRBJ1-2,TRBV15,-,-
TGCGCCAGCAGCTTCCCCAACTCCTCGAACACCGGGGAGCTGTTTTTT,CASSFPNSSNTGELFF,TRBJ2-2,TRBV5-1,-,-
TGCAGCGGCGTTCTCGCTAGCGGGGTAACAAATGAGCAGTTCTTC,CSGVLASGVTNEQFF,TRBJ2-1,TRBV20-1,TRBD2,few
TGTGCCAGCAGCGAACCTCTGTCGGGTTCTTCACCCCTCCACTTT,CASSEPLSGSSPLHF,TRBJ1-6,TRBV5-5,-,-
TGTGCCATCAGTGAAGGGGAGGGTAGCCAGCCCCAGCATTTT,CAISEGEGSQPQHF,TRBJ1-5,TRBV10-3,-,-
TGCGCCAGCAGCTTGCGATCCGGCTACGAGCAGTACTTC,CASSLRSGYEQYF,TRBJ2-7,TRBV5-1,-,few
TGTGCCATCAGTGGCTGGAACTATGGCTACACCTTC,CAISGWNYGYTF,TRBJ1-2,TRBV10-3,-,-
TGTGCCAGCAGCCGGACTAGCGGCGCAGTACCCTTAGAGACCCAGTACTTC,CASSRTSGAVPLETQYF,TRBJ2-5,TRBV2,TRBD2,-
TGCGCCAGCAGCCAATGGATTGCGGGACAGGGGAACACCGGGGAGCTGTTTTTT,CASSQWIAGQGNTGELFF,TRBJ2-2,TRBV4-1,TRBD1,few
TGTGCCAGCAGCTTAGAGGACAGCCTTTACAATGAGCAGTTCTTC,CASSLEDSLYNEQFF,TRBJ2-1,TRBV7-9,-,-
TGCAGTGCTAGAGTGGGAGGGGCGGACACTGAAGCTTTCTTT,CSARVGGADTEAFF,TRBJ1-1,TRBV20-1,-,-
TGCAGTGCTAGTAGGGGAGACACAGATACGCAGTATTTT,CSASRGDTDTQYF,TRBJ2-3,TRBV20-1,-,-
TGTGCCAGCAGCTCGGATCTGGGCGAAAAACTGTTTTTT,CASSSDLGEKLFF,TRBJ1-4,TRBV11-2,-,few
TGTGCCATCAGTCCGACTAGCGGGGGGGCGAGTACCGGGGAGCTGTTTTTT,CAISPTSGGASTGELFF,TRBJ2-2,TRBV10-3,TRBD2,-
TGTGCTAGCAGCCCGGGACAGGTAGGGCAGAATGAGCAGTTCTTC,CASSPGQVGQNEQFF,TRBJ2-1,TRBV7-7,TRBD1,few
TGTGCCAGTAGAAGGGTTCATACGACGAACACCGGGGAGCTGTTTTTT,CASRRVHTTNTGELFF,TRBJ2-2,TRBV19,-,few